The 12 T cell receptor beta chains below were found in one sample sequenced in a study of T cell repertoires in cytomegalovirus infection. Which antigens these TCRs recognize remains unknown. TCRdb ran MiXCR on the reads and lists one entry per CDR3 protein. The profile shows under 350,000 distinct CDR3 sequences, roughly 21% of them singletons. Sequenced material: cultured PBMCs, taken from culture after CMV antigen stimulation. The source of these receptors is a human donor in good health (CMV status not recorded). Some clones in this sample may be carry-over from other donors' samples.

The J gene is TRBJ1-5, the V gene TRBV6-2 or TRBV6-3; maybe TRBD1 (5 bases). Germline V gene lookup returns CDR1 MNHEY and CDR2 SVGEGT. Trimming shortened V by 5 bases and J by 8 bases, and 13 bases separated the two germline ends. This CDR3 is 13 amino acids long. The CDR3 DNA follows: TGTGCCAGCAGTACTGGGACCGTTGAGCCCCAGCATTTT. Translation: CASSTGTVEPQHF.

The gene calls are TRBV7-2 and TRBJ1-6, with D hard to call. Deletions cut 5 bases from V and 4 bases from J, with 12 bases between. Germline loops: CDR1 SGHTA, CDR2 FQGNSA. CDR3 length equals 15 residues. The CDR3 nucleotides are TGTGCCAGCAGCCCCAGAAACTTGTATAATTCACCCCTCCACTTT. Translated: CASSPRNLYNSPLHF.

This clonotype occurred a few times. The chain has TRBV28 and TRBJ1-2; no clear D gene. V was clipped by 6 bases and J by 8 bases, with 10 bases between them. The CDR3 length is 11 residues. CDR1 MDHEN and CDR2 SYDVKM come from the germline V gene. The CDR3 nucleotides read TGTGCCAGCAGAAATGGTAGAGGCTACACCTTC. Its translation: CASRNGRGYTF.

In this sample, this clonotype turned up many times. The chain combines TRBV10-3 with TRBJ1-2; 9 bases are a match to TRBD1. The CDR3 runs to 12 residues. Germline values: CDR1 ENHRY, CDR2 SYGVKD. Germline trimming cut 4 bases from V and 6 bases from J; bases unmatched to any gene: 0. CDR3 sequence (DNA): TGTGCCATCAGTGGGACAGGGGATGGCTACACCTTC. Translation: CAISGTGDGYTF.

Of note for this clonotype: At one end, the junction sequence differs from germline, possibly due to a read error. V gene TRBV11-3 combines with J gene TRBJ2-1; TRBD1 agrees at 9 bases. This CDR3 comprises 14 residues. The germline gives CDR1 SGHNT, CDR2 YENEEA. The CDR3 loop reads CASTGTGSFNGQFF. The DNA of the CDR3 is TGTGCCAGCACCGGGACAGGGTCTTTCAATGGGCAGTTCTTC.

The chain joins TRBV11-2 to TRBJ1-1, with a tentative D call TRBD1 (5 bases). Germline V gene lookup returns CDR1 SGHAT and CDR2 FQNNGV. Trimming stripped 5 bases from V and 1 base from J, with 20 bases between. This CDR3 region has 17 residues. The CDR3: CASSDFTTRGPNTEAFF. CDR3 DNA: TGTGCCAGCAGCGACTTCACTACCCGGGGCCCGAACACTGAAGCTTTCTTT.

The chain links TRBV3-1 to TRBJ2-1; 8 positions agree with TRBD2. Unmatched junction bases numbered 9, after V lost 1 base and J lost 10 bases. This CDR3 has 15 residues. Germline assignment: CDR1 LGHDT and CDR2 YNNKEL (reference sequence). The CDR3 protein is CASSQVPSGSSEQFF. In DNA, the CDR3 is TGTGCCAGCAGCCAAGTACCTAGCGGGTCCTCGGAGCAGTTCTTC.

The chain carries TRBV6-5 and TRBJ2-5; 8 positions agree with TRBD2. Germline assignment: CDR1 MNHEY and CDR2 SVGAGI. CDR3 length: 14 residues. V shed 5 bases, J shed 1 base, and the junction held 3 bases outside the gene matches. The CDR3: CASSELAAQETQYF. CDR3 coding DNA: TGTGCCAGCAGTGAACTAGCGGCCCAAGAGACCCAGTACTTC.

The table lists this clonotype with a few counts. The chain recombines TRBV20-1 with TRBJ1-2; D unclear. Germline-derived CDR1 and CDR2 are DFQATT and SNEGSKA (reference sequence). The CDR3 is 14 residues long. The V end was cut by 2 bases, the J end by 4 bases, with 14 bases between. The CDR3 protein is CSARKSLWTYGYTF. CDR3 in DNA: TGCAGTGCTAGAAAATCTCTTTGGACCTATGGCTACACCTTC.

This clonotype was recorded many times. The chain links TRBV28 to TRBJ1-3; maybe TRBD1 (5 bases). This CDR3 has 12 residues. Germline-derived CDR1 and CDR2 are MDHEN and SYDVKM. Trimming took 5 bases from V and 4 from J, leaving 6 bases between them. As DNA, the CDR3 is TGTGCCAGCAGTCCAGGGGGAAACACCATATATTTT. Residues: CASSPGGNTIYF.

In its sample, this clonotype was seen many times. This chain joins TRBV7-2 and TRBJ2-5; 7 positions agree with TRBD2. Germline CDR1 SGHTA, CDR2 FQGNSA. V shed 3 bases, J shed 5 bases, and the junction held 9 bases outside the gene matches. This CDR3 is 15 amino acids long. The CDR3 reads CASSLGTTQGETQYF. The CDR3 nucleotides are TGTGCCAGCAGCTTGGGGACTACCCAGGGTGAGACCCAGTACTTC.

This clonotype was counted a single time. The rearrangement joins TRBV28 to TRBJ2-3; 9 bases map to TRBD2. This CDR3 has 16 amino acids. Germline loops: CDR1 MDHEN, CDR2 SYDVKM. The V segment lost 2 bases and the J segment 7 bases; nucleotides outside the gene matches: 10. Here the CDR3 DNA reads TGTGCCAGCAGTTTAGAGGTTAGCGGGAGTATATATACGCAGTATTTT. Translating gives CASSLEVSGSIYTQYF.